The clone carrying this T cell receptor beta chain was seen repeatedly, ten times or more. The antigen is undetermined. A single record per CDR3 protein comes from TCRdb applying MiXCR to the reads. The sample lists 250,000 or so distinct CDR3 sequences, approximately 9.1% seen once, with approximately 15% in the top ten. The V gene's germline CDR1 is SGHTA and CDR2 FQGNSA. The CDR3 is made up of 15 amino acids. Trimming left V 5 bases short and J 1 base short, with 9 bases between. The record originates from a study of T cell repertoires in cytomegalovirus infection. Study summary: Shared public TCR beta signatures pointed to both CMV infection and a matching HLA type. Study results and limitations: Totalled public TCR beta family frequency picked out people who carried CMV plus the relevant HLA. Dominating the ex vivo response were TCR beta clonotypes that were CMV-specific and HLA-C-restricted.

The chain carries TRBV7-2 and TRBJ1-6; D gene uncertain. The specimen sequenced was PBMCs. The clonotype originates from a human donor in good health (CMV status not recorded). Some clones in this sample may be carry-over from other donors' samples. CDR3 DNA: TGTGCCAGCAGCCTTCAGCCTTCCTATAATTCACCCCTCCACTTT. This codes for CASSLQPSYNSPLHF.